The T cell receptor (beta chain) under discussion was sequenced for a study of T cell responses to AZD1222 COVID-19 vaccine. Study summary: Researchers grouped second doses given at about 4 or about 12 weeks into one pool. Study-level results: Reportedly, nearly half the spike-specific TCRs target unmutated variant regions. Only a handful of individuals given AZD1222 were seropositive at baseline.

Trimming pared 0 bases from V and 3 bases from J, leaving 9 bases between. Germline lookup yields CDR1 LGHDT and CDR2 YNNKEL (reference sequence). This CDR3 comprises 15 residues. Points on this clone: Its antigen is still unknown.

The table came from immunoSEQ multiplex PCR; TCRdb's copy has only in-frame clones and leaves some out. The sample contains 200,000 or so clones, about 91% of which appear only once. The TCR originated in an adult in good health. The chain carries TRBV3-1 (or the pseudogene TRBV3-2) and TRBJ2-1, with a weak D call TRBD1 (5 bases). The material sequenced was peripheral blood, taken on day 0 of AZD1222 vaccination. The CDR3 DNA follows: TGTGCCAGCAGCCAAGAGGGGCGTCTCTACAATGAGCAGTTCTTC. Encoded protein: CASSQEGRLYNEQFF.